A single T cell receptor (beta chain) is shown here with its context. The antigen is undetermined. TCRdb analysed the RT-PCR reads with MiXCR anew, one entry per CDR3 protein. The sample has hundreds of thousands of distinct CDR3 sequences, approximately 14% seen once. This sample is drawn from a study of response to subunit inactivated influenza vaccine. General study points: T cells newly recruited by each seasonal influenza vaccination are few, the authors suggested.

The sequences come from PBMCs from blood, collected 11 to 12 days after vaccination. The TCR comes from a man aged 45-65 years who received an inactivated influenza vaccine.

CDR3 nucleotides: TGTGCCAGCAGCCAACGGGTAGAGGCAAATACGCAGTATTTT. It yields the protein CASSQRVEANTQYF. This sequence joins TRBV14 and TRBJ2-3; no firm D call. The CDR3 spans 14 residues. V lost 2 bases, J lost 7 bases, and 13 bases lay in between. From germline, CDR1 is SGHDN and CDR2 FVKESK.